Listed below are T cell receptor beta chains from one sample, sequenced in a study of long-term antiretroviral therapy in people with HIV. TCRdb keeps only in-frame clones here, not all; method: immunoSEQ multiplex PCR. Of tens of thousands of clones in the sample, over 80% were seen once. Here the sequenced sample was unsorted PBMCs, taken 1.2 years after starting antiretroviral therapy. The receptors stem from a woman in her forties with HIV. Each CDR3 is given with its conserved first and last residue. The D gene is left open where the match is weak. Clone size is stated in some rows and not others, as once, few, many or a class when expanded.

J gene | V gene | clone size | D gene | CDR3 protein | CDR3 DNA
TRBJ2-3 | TRBV10-2 | - | TRBD2 | CASSEMGAGGTDTQYF | TGCGCCAGCAGTGAGATGGGGGCGGGAGGGACAGATACGCAGTATTTT
TRBJ2-2 | TRBV11-2 | - | - | CASSSSHRGSQTGELFF | TGTGCCAGCAGCTCCTCTCATAGGGGGAGCCAAACCGGGGAGCTGTTTTTT
TRBJ2-7 | TRBV7-9 | few | - | CASSPGGQGGEQYF | TGTGCCAGCAGCCCCGGGGGGCAGGGTGGAGAGCAGTACTTC
TRBJ2-7 | TRBV19 | - | TRBD1 | CASSIGDRVYEQYF | TGTGCCAGTAGTATAGGGGACAGGGTCTACGAGCAGTACTTC
TRBJ2-2 | TRBV13 | - | TRBD2 | CASSTRGVARTGELFF | TGTGCCAGCAGTACACGGGGGGTTGCCCGCACCGGGGAGCTGTTTTTT
TRBJ2-1 | TRBV6-5 | - | - | CASSYSRGYNEQFF | TGTGCCAGCAGTTACTCTCGTGGTTACAATGAGCAGTTCTTC
TRBJ2-7 | TRBV7-8 | - | - | CASSLNRVSYEQYF | TGTGCCAGCAGCTTAAACAGGGTCTCCTACGAGCAGTACTTC
TRBJ2-6 | TRBV5-1 | - | - | CASSALGSGANVLTF | TGCGCCAGCAGCGCCCTGGGTTCTGGGGCCAACGTCCTGACTTTC
TRBJ2-3 | TRBV7-7 | - | - | CASSSGSQISSTDTQYF | TGTGCTAGCAGCTCTGGCTCACAGATTTCTAGCACAGATACGCAGTATTTT
TRBJ1-5 | TRBV4-1 | - | - | CASSPYRDQPQHF | TGCGCCAGCAGCCCGTACAGAGATCAGCCCCAGCATTTT
TRBJ1-2 | TRBV11-2 | - | TRBD1 | CASSPGQGGYGYTF | TGTGCCAGCAGCCCGGGACAGGGCGGCTATGGCTACACCTTC
TRBJ2-7 | TRBV19 | - | - | CASSMFPEGGQYF | TGTGCCAGTAGTATGTTTCCGGAGGGCGGGCAGTACTTC
TRBJ2-7 | TRBV28 | - | TRBD1 | CASSSTGTGVFYEQYF | TGTGCCAGCAGTTCCACCGGGACAGGGGTTTTCTACGAGCAGTACTTC
TRBJ2-5 | TRBV28 | - | - | CASSLRQVMGETQYF | TGTGCCAGCAGTTTGCGACAGGTGATGGGAGAGACCCAGTACTTC
TRBJ1-2 | TRBV6-5 | - | - | CATRGDSYGYTF | TGTGCCACCCGCGGGGACTCCTATGGCTACACCTTC
TRBJ2-7 | TRBV5-1 | - | - | CASSLAGNSRVQYF | TGCGCCAGCAGCTTGGCGGGGAATAGTAGAGTGCAGTACTTC
TRBJ1-4 | TRBV18 | - | - | CASSPYDLQSTNEKLFF | TGTGCCAGCTCACCATACGACTTACAATCAACTAATGAAAAACTGTTTTTT
TRBJ2-2 | TRBV4-3 | - | TRBD1 | CASSQEGTGRTGELFF | TGCGCCAGCAGCCAAGAAGGGACAGGTAGAACCGGGGAGCTGTTTTTT
TRBJ2-1 | TRBV6-5 | - | - | CASSYLGRTNEQFF | TGTGCCAGCAGTTACCTTGGGAGAACCAATGAGCAGTTCTTC
TRBJ2-2 | TRBV28 | once | TRBD2 | CASSLRGRASGELFF | TGTGCCAGCAGTTTACGGGGGAGGGCCTCCGGGGAGCTGTTTTTT
TRBJ2-1 | TRBV9 | - | TRBD2 | CASSGSGDYNEQFF | TGTGCCTCCTCGGGCAGCGGGGATTACAATGAGCAGTTCTTC
TRBJ2-7 | TRBV11-2 | - | TRBD2 | CASSLWTSGSTYEQYF | TGTGCCAGCAGCCTTTGGACTAGCGGATCCACCTACGAGCAGTACTTC
TRBJ2-1 | TRBV5-1 | - | - | CASSQPGPRYNEQFF | TGCGCCAGCAGCCAACCGGGACCCCGCTACAATGAGCAGTTCTTC
TRBJ2-1 | TRBV28 | - | TRBD2 | CASSPTRLAQYNEQFF | TGTGCCAGCAGTCCTACGCGACTAGCGCAGTACAATGAGCAGTTCTTC
TRBJ2-1 | TRBV28 | - | TRBD2 | CASSRPGLAVNGNEQFF | TGTGCCAGCAGCAGACCGGGACTAGCGGTCAACGGGAATGAGCAGTTCTTC
TRBJ1-1 | TRBV19 | - | - | CASSIWGGNTEAFF | TGTGCCAGTAGTATCTGGGGGGGGAACACTGAAGCTTTCTTT